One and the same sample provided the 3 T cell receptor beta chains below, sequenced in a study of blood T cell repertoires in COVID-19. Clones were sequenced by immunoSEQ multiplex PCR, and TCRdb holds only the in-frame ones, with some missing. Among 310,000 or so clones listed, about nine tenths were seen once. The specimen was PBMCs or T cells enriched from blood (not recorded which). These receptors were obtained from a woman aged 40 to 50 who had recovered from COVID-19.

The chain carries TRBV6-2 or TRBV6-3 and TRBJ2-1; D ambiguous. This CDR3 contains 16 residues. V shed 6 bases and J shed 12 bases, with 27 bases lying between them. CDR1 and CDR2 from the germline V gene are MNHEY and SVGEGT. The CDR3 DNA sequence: TGTGCCAGCAGCCCTTCGTGGCGGCAGCGTTCCGAAGGGCAGTTCTTC. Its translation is CASSPSWRQRSEGQFF.

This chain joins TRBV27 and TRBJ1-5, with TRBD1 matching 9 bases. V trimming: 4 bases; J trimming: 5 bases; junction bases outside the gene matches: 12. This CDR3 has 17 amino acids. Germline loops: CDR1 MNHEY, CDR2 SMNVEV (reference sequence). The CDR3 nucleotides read TGTGCCAGCAGTTACACCTTACAAGGGGACAGGGATCAGCCCCAGCATTTT. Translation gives CASSYTLQGDRDQPQHF.

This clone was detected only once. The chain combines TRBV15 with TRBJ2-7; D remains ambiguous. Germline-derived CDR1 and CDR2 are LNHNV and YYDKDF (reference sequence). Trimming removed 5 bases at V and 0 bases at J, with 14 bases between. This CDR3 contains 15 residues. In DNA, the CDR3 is TGTGCCACCAGCCGACGAGGCCTTGACTCCTACGAGCAGTACTTC. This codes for CATSRRGLDSYEQYF.